This is a list of T cell receptor beta chains from one sample in a study of cytomegalovirus exposure and HLA in healthy donors. Sequenced by immunoSEQ multiplex PCR; TCRdb stores in-frame clones only, minus some. The data show 150,000 to 200,000 clones, 65% to 70% seen once. Sequenced: PBMCs. Receptors originate from a woman aged 18-30 years in good health and CMV-seropositive. Both conserved end residues are part of each CDR3. A D gene is named only where the DNA matches it firmly. Only part of the rows carry a size: once, few, many, or a class if the clone is expanded.

>NA|TRBJ2-7|few|TRBV18
CASSPSSLYF
TGTGCCAGCTCACCGAGCTCTTTGTACTTC
>NA|TRBJ1-5|NA|TRBV27
CASSPGFGRDNNQPQHF
TGTGCCAGCAGTCCAGGTTTCGGCAGGGATAACAATCAGCCCCAGCATTTT
>NA|TRBJ1-2|NA|TRBV5-4
CASSSQAEGYTF
TGTGCCAGCAGCTCACAAGCGGAAGGCTACACCTTC
>NA|TRBJ2-3|few|TRBV28
CASSLGPTLTQYF
TGTGCCAGCAGTTTAGGCCCCACGCTTACGCAGTATTTT
>NA|TRBJ2-1|NA|TRBV5-1
CASSLPPHLLYNEQFF
TGCGCCAGCAGCTTGCCACCCCACTTGTTATACAATGAGCAGTTCTTC
>NA|TRBJ1-5|few|TRBV5-8
CASSLRRRSQPQHF
TGTGCCAGCAGCCTCCGCCGGAGGTCTCAGCCCCAGCATTTT
>TRBD1|TRBJ2-7|NA|TRBV19
CASSILPGQGAGEQYF
TGTGCCAGTAGTATACTTCCGGGACAGGGGGCGGGCGAGCAGTACTTC
>TRBD1|TRBJ1-4|NA|TRBV5-1
CASSLEGPGQGKKLFF
TGCGCCAGCAGCCTAGAGGGGCCGGGACAGGGGAAAAAACTGTTTTTT
>NA|TRBJ2-3|NA|TRBV7-9
CASSLVAGDRTDTQYF
TGTGCCAGCAGCTTAGTGGCAGGGGATCGCACAGATACGCAGTATTTT
>NA|TRBJ1-3|NA|TRBV25-1
CASSVGGGNTIYF
TGTGCCAGCAGTGTGGGGGGTGGAAACACCATATATTTT